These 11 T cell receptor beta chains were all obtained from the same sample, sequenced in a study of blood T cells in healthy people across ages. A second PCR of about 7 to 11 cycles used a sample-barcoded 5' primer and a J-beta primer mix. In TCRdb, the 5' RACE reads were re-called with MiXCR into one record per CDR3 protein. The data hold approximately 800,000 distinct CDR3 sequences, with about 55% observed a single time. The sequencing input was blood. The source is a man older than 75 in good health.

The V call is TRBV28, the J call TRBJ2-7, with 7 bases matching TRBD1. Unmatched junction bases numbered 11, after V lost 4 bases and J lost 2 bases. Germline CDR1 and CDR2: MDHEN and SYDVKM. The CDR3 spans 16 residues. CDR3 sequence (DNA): TGTGCCAGCAGTTGGGACCCGGGACAGTTGCCCTACGAGCAGTACTTC. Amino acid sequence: CASSWDPGQLPYEQYF.

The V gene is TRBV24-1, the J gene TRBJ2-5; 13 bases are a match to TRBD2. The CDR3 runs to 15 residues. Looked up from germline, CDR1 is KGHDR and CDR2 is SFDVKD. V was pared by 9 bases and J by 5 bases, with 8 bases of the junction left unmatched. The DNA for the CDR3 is TGTGCCACCGCCCCCCGACTAGCGGGAGGTGAGACCCAGTACTTC. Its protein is CATAPRLAGGETQYF.

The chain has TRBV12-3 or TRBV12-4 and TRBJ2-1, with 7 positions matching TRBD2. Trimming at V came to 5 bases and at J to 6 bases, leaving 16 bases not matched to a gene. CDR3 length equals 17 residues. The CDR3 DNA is TGTGCCAGCAGTCGGGACTCCAGCGGGATCCCCGGCAATGAGCAGTTCTTC. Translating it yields CASSRDSSGIPGNEQFF.

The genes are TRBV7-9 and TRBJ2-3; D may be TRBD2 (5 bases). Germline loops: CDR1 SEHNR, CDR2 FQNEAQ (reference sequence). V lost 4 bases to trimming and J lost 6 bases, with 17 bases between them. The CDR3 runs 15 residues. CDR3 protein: CASSSVRETTDTQYF. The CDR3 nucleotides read TGTGCCAGCAGCTCGGTCCGGGAAACCACGGATACGCAGTATTTT.

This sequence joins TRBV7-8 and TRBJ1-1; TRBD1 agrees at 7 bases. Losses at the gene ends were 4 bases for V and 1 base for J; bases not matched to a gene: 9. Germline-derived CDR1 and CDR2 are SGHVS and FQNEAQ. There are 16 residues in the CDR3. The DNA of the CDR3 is TGTGCCAGCAGCTCTCAGGGGGGGAGATGGAACACTGAAGCTTTCTTT. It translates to CASSSQGGRWNTEAFF.

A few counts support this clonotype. CDR3: CSARVVNTQYF. In DNA, the CDR3 is TGCAGTGCTAGAGTCGTAAATACGCAGTATTTT. The rearrangement joins TRBV20-1 to TRBJ2-3; no reliable D call. CDR1 is DFQATT, CDR2 SNEGSKA, per germline (reference sequence). This CDR3 comprises 11 residues. The germline V and J ends were trimmed by 1 base and 7 bases, with 6 bases remaining between them.

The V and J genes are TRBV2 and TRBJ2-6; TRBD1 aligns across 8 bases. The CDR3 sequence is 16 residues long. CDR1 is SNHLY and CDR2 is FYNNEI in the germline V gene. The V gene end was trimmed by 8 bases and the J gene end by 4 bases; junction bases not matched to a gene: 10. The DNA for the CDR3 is TGTGCCAGCGGGGGACAGGCGTTGGAGGGGGCCAACGTCCTGACTTTC. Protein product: CASGGQALEGANVLTF.

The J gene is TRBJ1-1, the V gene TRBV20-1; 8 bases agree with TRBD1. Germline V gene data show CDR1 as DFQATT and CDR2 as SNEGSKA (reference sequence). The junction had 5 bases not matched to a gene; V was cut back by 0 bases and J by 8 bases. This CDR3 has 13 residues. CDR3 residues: CSARDEDREEAFF. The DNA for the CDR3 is TGCAGTGCTAGAGATGAGGACAGGGAGGAAGCTTTCTTT.

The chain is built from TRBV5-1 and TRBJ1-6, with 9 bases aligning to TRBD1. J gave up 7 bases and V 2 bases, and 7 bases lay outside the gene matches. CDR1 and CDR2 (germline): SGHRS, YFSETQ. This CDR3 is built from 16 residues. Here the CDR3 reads CASSFPGQGGNSPLHF. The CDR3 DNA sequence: TGCGCCAGCAGCTTCCCGGGACAGGGTGGGAATTCACCCCTCCACTTT.

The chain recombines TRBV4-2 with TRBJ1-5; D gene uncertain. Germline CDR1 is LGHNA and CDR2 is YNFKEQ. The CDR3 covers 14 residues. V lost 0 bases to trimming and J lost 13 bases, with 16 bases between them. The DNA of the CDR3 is TGTGCCAGCAGCCAAGAGTTCCGGGAAAGGCCTCAGCATTTT. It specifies CASSQEFRERPQHF.

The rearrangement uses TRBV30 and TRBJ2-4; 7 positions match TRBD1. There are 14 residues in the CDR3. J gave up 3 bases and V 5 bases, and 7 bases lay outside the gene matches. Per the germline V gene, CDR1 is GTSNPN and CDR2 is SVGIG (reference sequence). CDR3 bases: TGTGCCTGGCGAATGTGGGACAGCAAAAACATTCAGTACTTC. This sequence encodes CAWRMWDSKNIQYF.